This passage covers 13 T cell receptor beta chains from one sample sequenced in a study of blood T cell repertoires in COVID-19. The data were produced by immunoSEQ multiplex PCR, yet TCRdb's version contains in-frame clones alone and is incomplete. This table has around 230,000 clones, around 87% appearing once. The specimen sequenced was peripheral blood. These receptors came from a man in his 60s who had recovered from COVID-19.

The genes are TRBV5-1 and TRBJ1-1; D not certain. Trimming stripped 0 bases from V and 1 base from J, with 7 bases between. Germline-derived CDR1 and CDR2 are SGHRS and YFSETQ. The CDR3 is made up of 14 amino acids. CDR3 nucleotide sequence: TGCGCCAGCAGCTTGGTTACACCGAACACTGAAGCTTTCTTT. Translating gives CASSLVTPNTEAFF.

The chain combines TRBV27 with TRBJ2-6, with a possible D match to TRBD2 (5 bases). With 0 bases removed from V and 2 bases from J, the gap between germline ends came to 11 bases. The CDR3 runs to 17 residues. Germline values: CDR1 MNHEY, CDR2 SMNVEV (reference sequence). CDR3: CASSLSPGNPGANVLTF. DNA for the CDR3: TGTGCCAGCAGTTTATCCCCGGGGAATCCTGGGGCCAACGTCCTGACTTTC.

The gene calls are TRBV7-9 and TRBJ2-2, with D uncertain. Trimming left V 5 bases short and J 1 base short, with 5 bases between. Germline CDR1 is SEHNR and CDR2 is FQNEAQ (reference sequence). This CDR3 comprises 13 residues. Here the CDR3 reads CASSAENTGELFF. The CDR3 DNA follows: TGTGCCAGCAGCGCAGAGAACACCGGGGAGCTGTTTTTT.

The V and J genes are TRBV14 and TRBJ2-1; tentatively, D is TRBD2 (5 bases). Trimming left V 4 bases short and J 7 bases short, with 11 bases between. The germline gives CDR1 SGHDN, CDR2 FVKESK. CDR3 length equals 13 residues. The CDR3 DNA reads as TGTGCCAGCAGCCTCCACCGACTAAATGAGCAGTTCTTC. This sequence encodes CASSLHRLNEQFF.

The chain is built from TRBV6-6 and TRBJ1-5; D may be TRBD1 (5 bases). Germline loops: CDR1 MNHNY, CDR2 SVGAGI (reference sequence). V shed 11 bases and J shed 6 bases, with 14 bases lying between them. The CDR3 totals 12 residues. This CDR3 is CAQGVSGQPQHF. CDR3 nucleotide sequence: TGTGCCCAAGGGGTGTCAGGTCAGCCCCAGCATTTT.

This clone was counted once. The rearrangement links TRBV11-2 to TRBJ2-2, with a tentative D call TRBD1 (6 bases). V was trimmed by 3 bases and J by 4 bases, leaving 9 bases between them. From germline, CDR1 is SGHAT and CDR2 FQNNGV. The CDR3 totals 14 residues. The CDR3 here is CASSLTGTTGELFF. DNA of the CDR3: TGTGCCAGCAGCTTGACAGGCACCACCGGGGAGCTGTTTTTT.

The rearrangement joins TRBV11-2 to TRBJ2-1, with 13 bases lining up with TRBD2. The CDR3 runs to 15 residues. Trimming took 5 bases from V and 6 from J; bases not matched to a gene: 4. Germline-derived CDR1 and CDR2 are SGHAT and FQNNGV. Here the CDR3 DNA reads TGTGCCAGCAGCCCGTGGACTAGCGGGGGCAATGAGCAGTTCTTC. Its protein is CASSPWTSGGNEQFF.

The chain joins TRBV19 to TRBJ1-1, with 9 bases identical to TRBD1. CDR1 and CDR2 from the germline V gene are LNHDA and SQIVND (reference sequence). The CDR3 totals 13 residues. The trim removed 6 bases at V and 4 bases at J, leaving 3 bases unmatched. CDR3 in DNA: TGTGCCAGTAGGTGGACAGGGGCCACTGAAGCTTTCTTT. Translating it yields CASRWTGATEAFF. The variable domain in full, completed from reference TRBV19 and TRBJ1-1, reads DGGITQSPKYLFRKEGQNVTLSCEQNLNHDAMYWYRQDPGQGLRLIYYSQIVNDFQKGDIAEGYSVSREKKESFPLTVTSAQKNPTAFYLCASRWTGATEAFFGQGTRLTVV.

In its sample, this clone was seen once. The genes are TRBV2 and TRBJ2-3, with D perhaps matching TRBD2 (7 bases). Germline assignment: CDR1 SNHLY and CDR2 FYNNEI. V was clipped by 3 bases and J by 6 bases, with 16 bases between them. CDR3 length equals 15 residues. CDR3 nucleotides: TGTGCCAGCAGTGATTTTCGGGGGGCGTGGGATACGCAGTATTTT. Translated: CASSDFRGAWDTQYF.

The V and J genes are TRBV6-5 and TRBJ1-1, with TRBD1 matching 7 bases. There are 14 residues in the CDR3. Germline V gene sequence: CDR1 MNHEY, CDR2 SVGAGI. Trimming took 5 bases from V and 7 from J; bases not matched to a gene: 10. CDR3 region: CASSIDRDLSEAFF. CDR3 bases: TGTGCCAGCAGTATCGACAGGGATCTGAGTGAAGCTTTCTTT.

The gene calls are TRBV30 and TRBJ2-2, with TRBD2 matching over 9 bases. V lost 7 bases and J lost 8; bases outside the gene matches: 14. Germline V gene sequence: CDR1 GTSNPN, CDR2 SVGIG (reference sequence). The CDR3 consists of 15 residues. As DNA, the CDR3 is TGTGCCTCTGCCGGGCTAGCGGGGCTAAGGGGGGAGCTGTTTTTT. Amino acid sequence: CASAGLAGLRGELFF.

In this sample, this clone turned up once. V gene TRBV18 combines with J gene TRBJ1-2; 12 bases match TRBD1. From germline, CDR1 is KGHSH and CDR2 LQKENI. This CDR3 is built from 15 residues. The V and J ends lost 9 bases and 8 bases, in that order; junction bases with no gene match: 13. CDR3 sequence: CASQPAGQGASGYTF. CDR3 in DNA: TGTGCCAGTCAACCAGCGGGACAGGGGGCGTCAGGCTACACCTTC.

The rearrangement joins TRBV6-5 to TRBJ2-3, with D hard to call. The V gene lost 4 bases and the J gene lost 5 bases, with 4 bases spanning the gap. This CDR3 is built from 11 residues. Germline-derived CDR1 and CDR2 are MNHEY and SVGAGI. The CDR3 loop is CASSSLDTQYF. The CDR3 region has the DNA TGTGCCAGCAGTTCCCTAGATACGCAGTATTTT.